These 23 T cell receptor beta chains share one sample of origin, sequenced in a study of OX40 agonist ivuxolimab in advanced cancers. Here immunoSEQ multiplex PCR was the method, and the copy in TCRdb shows in-frame clones only, minus some. Of more than 45,000 clones listed, about 81% are singletons. The source material was CD4+ or CD8+ T cells sorted from blood, sampled in a trial of the OX40 agonist ivuxolimab. These receptors were obtained from an adult with an advanced solid tumor such as melanoma, head and neck, liver or kidney cancer.

This clone came up a few times. The chain combines TRBV5-6 with TRBJ2-1; D may be TRBD1 (5 bases). The germline CDR1 and CDR2 sequences are SGHDT and YYEEEE. The V and J ends lost 6 bases and 8 bases respectively, with 18 bases between them. The CDR3 is 14 amino acids. CDR3 nucleotide sequence: TGTGCCAGCATCCCGAGGCAGGGCCTCGATGAGCAGTTCTTC. This translates into CASIPRQGLDEQFF.

The V gene is TRBV10-3, the J gene TRBJ2-7; 12 nucleotides align to TRBD2. Trimming at V came to 10 bases and at J to 5 bases, leaving 9 bases not matched to a gene. CDR1 is ENHRY, CDR2 SYGVKD, per germline. This CDR3 is built from 14 residues. CDR3 sequence: CATLRLAGANEQYF. In DNA, the CDR3 is TGTGCCACTTTACGACTAGCGGGAGCCAACGAGCAGTACTTC.

The V and J genes are TRBV6-6 and TRBJ2-7; D is unclear. Looked up from germline, CDR1 is MNHNY and CDR2 is SVGAGI (reference sequence). The V and J ends lost 7 bases and 2 bases respectively, with 9 bases between them. This CDR3 comprises 12 residues. The CDR3 DNA is TGTGCCAGCACCCCCGACACCTACGAGCAGTACTTC. Protein sequence: CASTPDTYEQYF.

This chain links TRBV27 with TRBJ2-5; 13 nucleotides agree with TRBD2. J lost 0 bases, V lost 3 bases, and 7 bases had no gene match. The CDR3 contains 18 residues. The germline V gene encodes CDR1 MNHEY and CDR2 SMNVEV (reference sequence). CDR3 DNA sequence: TGTGCCAGCAGTTTGGGGACTAGCGGGAAAAGGTACCAAGAGACCCAGTACTTC. Translating gives CASSLGTSGKRYQETQYF.

J is TRBJ2-7 and V is TRBV5-4; 8 bases align to TRBD2. Germline CDR1 and CDR2: SGHNT and YYREEE (reference sequence). The CDR3 runs to 15 residues. V shed 4 bases, J shed 2 bases, and the junction held 8 bases outside the gene matches. Here the CDR3 DNA reads TGTGCCAGCAGCCGTAGCGGGGAGCAGGCCTACGAGCAGTACTTC. This encodes CASSRSGEQAYEQYF.

V gene TRBV6-5 combines with J gene TRBJ1-6, with a weak D call TRBD1 (5 bases). Germline CDR1 and CDR2: MNHEY and SVGAGI. This CDR3 has 16 residues. Trimming took off 2 bases at V and 4 bases at J, with 12 bases between the two ends. The DNA of the CDR3 is TGTGCCAGCAGTTACAGGGCGACAGCATATAATTCACCCCTCCACTTT. This sequence encodes CASSYRATAYNSPLHF.

The chain has TRBV18 and TRBJ1-1; D perhaps matches TRBD1 (6 bases). There are 15 residues in the CDR3. Trimming stripped 4 bases from V and 0 bases from J, with 12 bases between. Germline lookup yields CDR1 KGHSH and CDR2 LQKENI. CDR3 DNA sequence: TGTGCCAGCTCACGAGGACAGAACATGAACACTGAAGCTTTCTTT. Protein sequence: CASSRGQNMNTEAFF.

The chain has TRBV4-3 and TRBJ1-1; 7 bases are shared with TRBD1. The CDR3 runs to 15 residues. Per the germline V gene, CDR1 is LGHNA and CDR2 is YSLEER. V lost 4 bases to trimming and J lost 5 bases; unmatched junction nucleotides: 10. The CDR3 sequence: CASSPQGGGITEAFF. CDR3 in DNA: TGCGCCAGCAGCCCGCAGGGGGGAGGAATTACTGAAGCTTTCTTT.

The V and J genes are TRBV27 and TRBJ2-5, with D perhaps TRBD1 or TRBD2 (6 bases each). With the DNA end fitting TRBJ2-7 better, the J assignment may be wrong. CDR3 size: 14 residues. Germline CDR1 and CDR2: MNHEY and SMNVEV (reference sequence). CDR3 in DNA: TGTGCCAGCAGTTGGTCGGGGGCCTCCTACGAGCAGTACTTC. Protein sequence: CASSWSGASYEQYF.

This chain connects TRBV7-8 to TRBJ2-7; D unclear. V shed 5 bases and J shed 2 bases, with 13 bases lying between them. The CDR3 has 14 residues. The germline V gene encodes CDR1 SGHVS and CDR2 FQNEAQ. The CDR3 bases are TGTGCCAGCAGCCAAAGGGCTGGACCCTACGAGCAGTACTTC. This gives the protein CASSQRAGPYEQYF.

This clone has only one observation. This chain connects TRBV5-1 to TRBJ2-7; TRBD2 might be the D (7 bases). There are 16 residues in the CDR3. Germline V gene sequence: CDR1 SGHRS, CDR2 YFSETQ. V lost 0 bases and J lost 0, with 13 bases in between. The CDR3, as DNA: TGCGCCAGCAGCTTGGCGGGGGGCCTTAGCTCCTACGAGCAGTACTTC. This codes for CASSLAGGLSSYEQYF.

This clone has just a few counts. This rearrangement joins TRBV27 to TRBJ1-1; 8 bases match TRBD1. This CDR3 comprises 16 residues. Germline V gene sequence: CDR1 MNHEY, CDR2 SMNVEV (reference sequence). Trimming cost V 2 bases and J 1 base; bases outside gene matches: 6. The CDR3 loop reads CASSLLLGQGNTEAFF. CDR3 DNA: TGTGCCAGCAGTTTACTCCTTGGACAGGGGAACACTGAAGCTTTCTTT.

This chain uses TRBV7-9 with TRBJ1-1; D not certain. The CDR3 runs to 13 residues. V lost 5 bases to trimming and J lost 1 base, with 8 bases between them. Germline V gene lookup returns CDR1 SEHNR and CDR2 FQNEAQ (reference sequence). The CDR3 DNA follows: TGTGCCAGCAGCCCACCCGGGAACACTGAAGCTTTCTTT. It is translated as CASSPPGNTEAFF.

The J gene is TRBJ2-1, the V gene TRBV5-4; tentative D call: TRBD2 (5 bases). This CDR3 is 16 amino acids long. The germline V and J ends were trimmed by 0 bases and 0 bases, with 10 bases remaining between them. The germline V gene encodes CDR1 SGHNT and CDR2 YYREEE (reference sequence). The CDR3: CASSLEVGSSYNEQFF. The CDR3 coding sequence is TGTGCCAGCAGCTTGGAAGTGGGGAGCTCCTACAATGAGCAGTTCTTC.

This clone was observed a few times. The chain combines TRBV9 with TRBJ1-6, with 8 bases aligning to TRBD1. V lost 3 bases and J lost 7; bases outside the gene matches: 6. This CDR3 is built from 15 residues. Germline assignment: CDR1 SGDLS and CDR2 YYNGEE. As DNA, the CDR3 is TGTGCCAGCAGCGCGTCTACAGGGGGGAATTCACCCCTCCACTTT. Amino acid sequence: CASSASTGGNSPLHF.

The chain links TRBV2 to TRBJ2-7; 7 bases line up with TRBD2. Germline-derived CDR1 and CDR2 are SNHLY and FYNNEI. The CDR3 length is 13 residues. V lost 5 bases and J lost 7; bases outside the gene matches: 8. The CDR3 coding sequence is TGTGCCAGCAGTTCGACTAGCCCTCGAGAGCAGTACTTC. Its translation: CASSSTSPREQYF.

This chain connects TRBV6-1 to TRBJ1-2; D is uncertain. CDR3 length: 13 residues. CDR1 is MNHNS, CDR2 SASEGT, per germline. The germline V and J ends were trimmed by 6 bases and 2 bases, with 10 bases remaining between them. The CDR3 bases are TGTGCCAGCAGCGACGGTTGGAACTATGGCTACACCTTC. This encodes CASSDGWNYGYTF.

V is TRBV6-6 and J is TRBJ2-6, with D uncertain. Germline CDR1 and CDR2: MNHNY and SVGAGI (reference sequence). The V end lost 0 bases, the J end lost 0 bases, and 3 bases lay between the germline ends. CDR3 length equals 15 residues. CDR3 in DNA: TGTGCCAGCAGTTACTCCCGCTCTGGGGCCAACGTCCTGACTTTC. Protein sequence: CASSYSRSGANVLTF.

This CDR3 reads CASNRDRMNTEAFF. DNA of the CDR3: TGTGCCAGCAACCGGGACCGCATGAACACTGAAGCTTTCTTT. The rearrangement joins TRBV6-5 to TRBJ1-1; D perhaps matches TRBD1 (5 bases). The CDR3 extends over 14 amino acids. Trimming removed 7 bases from V and 0 bases from J, with 12 bases in between. Germline loops: CDR1 MNHEY, CDR2 SVGAGI.

The table lists this clone with a few counts. The rearrangement links TRBV18 to TRBJ2-3; no clear D. V dropped 4 bases and J dropped 4 bases, with 6 bases sitting between them. Germline V gene lookup returns CDR1 KGHSH and CDR2 LQKENI. The CDR3 has 12 residues. The CDR3 nucleotides read TGTGCCAGCTCACGATTGGCAGATACGCAGTATTTT. Residues: CASSRLADTQYF.

The gene calls are TRBV5-1 and TRBJ2-1, with 12 nucleotides matching TRBD2. The CDR3 is 16 residues long. CDR1 SGHRS and CDR2 YFSETQ come from the germline V gene. Trimming at V came to 4 bases and at J to 9 bases, leaving 11 bases not matched to a gene. CDR3 coding DNA: TGCGCCAGCAGCCCCTCACTAGCGGGAGGCTTAGGTGAGCAGTTCTTC. It yields the protein CASSPSLAGGLGEQFF.

In its sample, this clone was seen once. The chain links TRBV20-1 to TRBJ2-7; D is ambiguous. V gave up 2 bases and J gave up 7 bases, with 9 bases separating them. Germline assignment: CDR1 DFQATT and CDR2 SNEGSKA (reference sequence). CDR3 length: 11 residues. Here the CDR3 DNA reads TGCAGTGCTAGAAGAGTCGGTGAGCAGTACTTC. Translating it yields CSARRVGEQYF.

The chain links TRBV4-1 to TRBJ2-7, with 11 nucleotides matching TRBD2. The ends lost 4 bases at V and 7 bases at J; junction bases unmatched: 18. Germline-derived CDR1 and CDR2 are MGHRA and YSYEKL. The CDR3 length is 18 residues. The CDR3 spells CASSLLELAGVPWGEQYF. In DNA, the CDR3 is TGCGCCAGCAGCCTTTTGGAACTAGCGGGAGTCCCCTGGGGTGAGCAGTACTTC.